Following are 22 T cell receptor beta chains from one sample sequenced in a study of T cell responses to AZD1222 COVID-19 vaccine. Profiling relied on immunoSEQ multiplex PCR, and the TCRdb table lists in-frame clones only, not all of them. The sample includes roughly 170,000 clones, approximately 91% of them seen just once. Sequencing was performed on peripheral blood, taken on day 0 of AZD1222 vaccination. The receptors stem from an adult in good health.

The chain joins TRBV29-1 to TRBJ2-7, with no clear D. The V end lost 0 bases, the J end lost 2 bases, and 11 bases lay between the germline ends. This CDR3 is 14 amino acids long. Germline CDR1 SQVTM, CDR2 ANQGSEA. The CDR3 bases are TGCAGCGTTGAAGAGCGCGCGCCTCCCTACGAGCAGTACTTC. Its protein is CSVEERAPPYEQYF.

The chain couples TRBV2 to TRBJ2-1; D is possibly TRBD2 (5 bases). Trimming pared 6 bases from V and 0 bases from J, leaving 9 bases between. Germline V gene lookup returns CDR1 SNHLY and CDR2 FYNNEI. The CDR3 consists of 14 residues. The DNA for the CDR3 is TGTGCCAGCAGGACCAGCGGCTCCTACAATGAGCAGTTCTTC. Translating gives CASRTSGSYNEQFF.

The chain combines TRBV10-3 with TRBJ2-2, with TRBD2 matching over 7 bases. The CDR3 has 15 amino acids. After removal of 5 bases from V and 3 bases from J, the junction contained 6 bases not matched to a gene. CDR1 ENHRY and CDR2 SYGVKD come from the germline V gene. CDR3 amino acids: CAISPGTIYTGELFF. The DNA of the CDR3 is TGTGCCATCAGTCCCGGGACTATCTACACCGGGGAGCTGTTTTTT.

The gene calls are TRBV28 and TRBJ1-2; D is unclear. The CDR3 runs 13 residues. Germline lookup yields CDR1 MDHEN and CDR2 SYDVKM. V dropped 6 bases and J dropped 6 bases, with 14 bases sitting between them. The CDR3 DNA reads as TGTGCCAGCAGCTCCTTCGCAGGTAATGGCTACACCTTC. The encoded protein is CASSSFAGNGYTF.

This chain joins TRBV30 and TRBJ1-5; weak D call: TRBD1 (5 bases). The CDR3 is 13 residues long. Germline V CDR1 and CDR2: GTSNPN, SVGIG (reference sequence). The ends were cut back, 0 bases at V and 8 bases at J, with 11 bases in the middle. The CDR3 DNA follows: TGTGCCTGGAGTGTGGGGGGGAGAGAGCCCCAGCATTTT. This translates into CAWSVGGREPQHF. Looking up the rest from reference TRBV30 and TRBJ1-5 gives the full variable domain: SQTIHQWPATLVQPVGSPLSLECTVEGTSNPNLYWYRQAAGRGLQLLFYSVGIGQISSEVPQNLSASRPQDRQFILSSKKLLLSDSGFYLCAWSVGGREPQHFGDGTRLSIL.

This clone came up a few times. The chain employs TRBV5-5 and TRBJ1-2, with D hard to call. The CDR3 consists of 16 residues. Between the trimmed V and J ends, which lost 0 bases and 0 bases, there was a span of 12 bases. Germline loops: CDR1 SGHKS, CDR2 YYEKEE (reference sequence). The CDR3 protein is CASSLVTEPANYGYTF. CDR3 sequence (DNA): TGTGCCAGCAGCTTGGTTACAGAACCAGCTAACTATGGCTACACCTTC. Together with reference TRBV5-5 and TRBJ1-2, the CDR3 gives the full variable domain: DAGVTQSPTHLIKTRGQQVTLRCSPISGHKSVSWYQQVLGQGPQFIFQYYEKEERGRGNFPDRFSARQFPNYSSELNVNALLLGDSALYLCASSLVTEPANYGYTFGSGTRLTVV.

The V call is TRBV4-3, the J call TRBJ1-6, with 9 positions matching TRBD1. CDR3 length equals 17 residues. J lost 7 bases, V lost 1 base, and 8 bases had no gene match. CDR1 is LGHNA and CDR2 is YSLEER in the germline V gene. Here the CDR3 DNA reads TGCGCCAGCAGCCAAGTGATCCAGACAGGGGGAAATTCACCCCTCCACTTT. It codes for CASSQVIQTGGNSPLHF.

This chain links TRBV5-1 with TRBJ1-3; a weak D match, TRBD1 (5 bases). Trimming took off 4 bases at V and 1 base at J, with 12 bases between the two ends. Germline values: CDR1 SGHRS, CDR2 YFSETQ. This CDR3 is built from 15 residues. In nucleotides, the CDR3 is TGCGCCAGCAGCCCGGGACCGCAATCTGGAAACACCATATATTTT. Residues: CASSPGPQSGNTIYF.

The chain couples TRBV15 to TRBJ2-2, with 8 bases identical to TRBD2. Germline-derived CDR1 and CDR2 are LNHNV and YYDKDF (reference sequence). Trimming at V came to 6 bases and at J to 4 bases, leaving 7 bases not matched to a gene. CDR3 size: 15 residues. The CDR3 spells CATRLVAGLTGELFF. CDR3 bases: TGTGCCACCAGATTGGTAGCGGGACTCACCGGGGAGCTGTTTTTT.

This clone was found once. This sequence joins TRBV24-1 and TRBJ2-5; possibly TRBD2 for D (6 bases). Trimming pared 0 bases from V and 4 bases from J, leaving 14 bases between. The CDR3 runs to 16 residues. CDR1 is KGHDR and CDR2 is SFDVKD in the germline V gene. In nucleotides, the CDR3 is TGTGCCACCAGTGATTTGGGGCGGGGTAACGGAGAGACCCAGTACTTC. This codes for CATSDLGRGNGETQYF.

The rearrangement uses TRBV7-4 and TRBJ2-4; 8 bases align to TRBD1. CDR3 length equals 16 residues. Germline V gene sequence: CDR1 SGHVT, CDR2 SQSDAQ. Trimming cost V 4 bases and J 0 bases; bases outside gene matches: 5. The CDR3 loop reads CASSYRQGIAKNIQYF. The CDR3 nucleotides read TGTGCCAGCAGCTATCGACAGGGGATAGCCAAAAACATTCAGTACTTC.

This clone has only one observation. The chain carries TRBV19 and TRBJ1-2; 8 nucleotides align to TRBD1. Per germline, CDR1 LNHDA and CDR2 SQIVND (reference sequence). The J segment lost 8 bases and the V segment lost 8 bases, leaving 13 bases of the junction unmatched. The CDR3 loop spans 14 amino acids. CDR3 DNA: TGTGCCAGTGCCCTGGGACAGGTCTTTTCAGGCTACACCTTC. Amino acid sequence: CASALGQVFSGYTF.

The chain uses TRBV3-1 (or the pseudogene TRBV3-2) and TRBJ1-2; no reliable D call. Trimming removed 3 bases at V and 4 bases at J, with 3 bases between. The CDR3 consists of 11 residues. In germline, CDR1 is LGHDT, CDR2 YNNKEL (reference sequence). As DNA, the CDR3 is TGTGCCAGCAGCCACACCTATGGCTACACCTTC. As protein: CASSHTYGYTF.

The chain links TRBV3-1 (or the pseudogene TRBV3-2) to TRBJ2-1; D remains ambiguous. This CDR3 contains 14 residues. Germline CDR1 reads LGHDT; CDR2 reads YNNKEL (reference sequence). V lost 0 bases and J lost 1, with 4 bases in between. DNA of the CDR3: TGTGCCAGCAGCCAAGAACTGTCCTACAATGAGCAGTTCTTC. Translation: CASSQELSYNEQFF.

This chain uses TRBV6-5 with TRBJ1-2; D gene uncertain. The germline V gene encodes CDR1 MNHEY and CDR2 SVGAGI. The V and J ends lost 8 bases and 8 bases respectively, with 21 bases between them. CDR3 length equals 14 residues. CDR3 residues: CASSLGSNGRGYTF. CDR3 DNA sequence: TGTGCCAGCTCCCTAGGGTCGAACGGGCGGGGCTACACCTTC.

The chain links TRBV5-1 to TRBJ1-1, with a possible D match to TRBD1 (5 bases). V lost 4 bases and J 0 bases, leaving 13 bases between the germline ends. Germline assignment: CDR1 SGHRS and CDR2 YFSETQ. The CDR3 contains 15 residues. The CDR3 sequence is CASSIMGRMNTEAFF. CDR3 DNA: TGCGCCAGCAGCATAATGGGACGGATGAACACTGAAGCTTTCTTT.

The gene calls are TRBV28 and TRBJ1-1, with D unclear. Germline CDR1 and CDR2: MDHEN and SYDVKM. The CDR3 has 18 amino acids. Between the trimmed V and J ends, which lost 4 bases and 2 bases, there was a span of 23 bases. In DNA form, the CDR3 reads TGTGCCAGCAGTTCGGGTATCAAGCCCATCAGGCTAAACACTGAAGCTTTCTTT. This translates into CASSSGIKPIRLNTEAFF.

This sequence joins TRBV5-8 and TRBJ2-1; 7 positions agree with TRBD1. Germline CDR1 SGHTS, CDR2 YDEGEE. This CDR3 is 19 amino acids long. J gave up 5 bases and V 1 base, and 18 bases lay outside the gene matches. The DNA for the CDR3 is TGTGCCAGCAGCTTGTTAGGGACAGCCCTTCCCTCCTTCAACAATGAGCAGTTCTTC. Residues: CASSLLGTALPSFNNEQFF.

This chain links TRBV7-8 with TRBJ2-1; no clear D gene. The CDR3 length is 13 residues. Per germline, CDR1 SGHVS and CDR2 FQNEAQ. V gave up 1 base and J gave up 8 bases, with 9 bases separating them. CDR3: CASSLGGGDEQFF. In nucleotides, the CDR3 is TGTGCCAGCAGCTTAGGTGGCGGAGATGAGCAGTTCTTC.

V usage is TRBV30 and J usage is TRBJ1-2, with D perhaps TRBD1 (6 bases). The V gene lost 1 base and the J gene lost 3 bases, with 12 bases spanning the gap. Germline V gene lookup returns CDR1 GTSNPN and CDR2 SVGIG (reference sequence). The CDR3 runs to 14 residues. Written as DNA, the CDR3 is TGTGCCTGGAGTGGGGACAAATCAGACTATGGCTACACCTTC. It translates to CAWSGDKSDYGYTF.

The chain is built from TRBV6-5 and TRBJ2-1; D gene ambiguous. Germline lookup yields CDR1 MNHEY and CDR2 SVGAGI. CDR3 length equals 13 residues. Trimming removed 2 bases at V and 7 bases at J, with 9 bases between. CDR3 coding DNA: TGTGCCAGCAGTTACGCTGGGGTGAATGAGCAGTTCTTC. Translated, it gives CASSYAGVNEQFF.

The V gene is TRBV6-2 or TRBV6-3, the J gene TRBJ2-7; 7 nucleotides match TRBD2. The CDR3 length is 14 residues. V shed 6 bases and J 6 bases; nucleotides not matched to a gene: 11. Germline loops: CDR1 MNHEY, CDR2 SVGEGT. The CDR3 bases are TGTGCCAGCAGCCTGGCGGGAGTAGCCGGCGAGCAGTACTTC. Residues: CASSLAGVAGEQYF.